This T cell receptor beta chain was captured in a study of T cell clonality in common variable immunodeficiency (dated by TCRdb to between 2014 and 2017). Broad study findings and their caveats: Differences among patients in the CVID cohort limited the correlations between repertoire features and clinical complications. According to the authors, finding the cause of the higher clonality in CVID would require sequencing the repertoires of T cell subpopulations. CVID TCRbeta sequences reportedly showed fewer deletions and N-nucleotide insertions and lacked highly modified clones with 13 or more V deletions. Healthy controls shared more TCRbeta clones with each other than CVID subjects shared among themselves (p < 0.0001). Compared with healthy controls, CVID subjects showed increased TCRbeta clonality (t-test p = 0.018), a feature most characteristic of about a third of subjects. Even though DNA input was equal, the average per sample came to 65,000 to 85,000 unique sequences for controls compared with roughly 30,000 for CVID samples.

This clone came up a few times. No antigen is known for it. The CDR3 end is not reached by the read, which stops 3 residues before it; the germline J gene fills it in. This sample includes further DNA sequences coding for the same CDR3. Predominantly Caucasian heritage was noted among both the CVID patients and the healthy controls. Heparinized peripheral whole blood samples of 5 to 8 ml were collected from each donor. Genomic DNA from adults with common variable immune deficiency (CVID) and from healthy adult controls was used for sequencing of TCRbeta CDR3 repertoires. The control group was made up of 22 healthy adult volunteers (around 10 male and roughly twelve female) whose ages ranged from roughly 20 to 70 years, with a mean age of approximately 32. Diluted blood was subjected to density centrifugation over Hypaque 1077 or Ficoll-Paque for isolation of peripheral blood mononuclear cells. Unsorted mononuclear cells served as the source of genomic DNA, which was extracted either by Qiagen column purification or by a centrifugation-based method.

The junction carries 9 bases between V and J, which are trimmed by 8 bases and 6 bases respectively. Including cysteine and phenylalanine, the CDR3 has 11 amino acids. Sequencing covers 24 bases of the CDR3, shown here with the frame starting at base 1. Reading the germline V gene (reference sequence) gives CDR1 SEHNR and CDR2 FQNEAQ. Equivalent amounts of genomic DNA from CVID and control samples were used as sequencing input. For every sample, a 60 bp segment covering the rearranged TCRbeta CDR3 region was amplified and then sequenced. The immunoSEQ assay, a bias-corrected multiplex PCR combined with high-throughput sequencing, was used to amplify TCRbeta. Per the authors' processing: Every unique nucleotide sequence was considered a clone and was annotated with V, D and J genes, copy number and frequency. Sequences were labeled productive if in frame, and non-productive if out of frame or containing stop codons. As previously described, Shannon's entropy was used to calculate clonality. The predicted amino acid sequences of productive clones were used to derive mean CDR3 Kyte-Doolittle hydropathy. Using the R hclust function, scaled V gene usage was clustered hierarchically with Manhattan distance and complete linkage. To assess clone sharing by CDR3 amino acid sequence, 12 repertoires per group were resampled over 100 rounds. Repertoires were searched for 70 published EBV-specific and about 250 published CMV-specific TCRbeta sequences. A couple of CVID samples that yielded fewer than 10,000 sequences were excluded from the analysis, so approximately 40 CVID repertoires were retained. As stored in TCRdb, this immuneACCESS dataset retains in-frame rearrangements with V and J assigned. A fraction of the clones does not appear; measured against another copy, unresolved V genes explain less than half of the discrepancy, and the remainder lacks a known reason. V, J and clone size were drawn from that table, and D and trimming were deduced from the DNA. This sample shows about 52,000 clones, and none of them turns up only once. In total, the top ten clones hold 4.5% to 5.5% of the sample.

The specimen sequenced was peripheral blood mononuclear cells. The receptor was derived from a person aged 18-69 years in good health. Rearrangement joined TRBV7-9 to TRBJ2-3; a weak D assignment points to TRBD2 (5 bases agree). This receptor carries the CDR3 CASGRGDTQYF. The sequenced part of the CDR3 DNA is TGTGCCAGCGGCAGAGGGGATACG.